This paragraph reports one T cell receptor (beta chain). No antigen is known for it. The sample originates from a study of cytomegalovirus exposure and HLA in healthy donors. In the study overall: The same platform was used for the 130 or so validation repertoires as for the approximately 730 first-cohort repertoires, as reported in a later analysis. Notes on the study in general: A few CMV-associated chains were confirmed in vitro to be specific for CMV antigens.

TCRdb's table, derived via immunoSEQ multiplex PCR, lists solely in-frame clones and lacks some. The data hold roughly 120,000 clones, with approximately 94% observed a single time. Sample: PBMCs. The origin of this receptor is a woman between 18 and 30 years old in good health and CMV-seronegative.

For the CDR3, the DNA is TGTGCCAGCAGTAGAACCGGGACTAACAGACCCGGGGAGCTGTTTTTT. Protein product: CASSRTGTNRPGELFF. The rearrangement uses TRBV27 and TRBJ2-2; 7 nucleotides match TRBD2. The CDR3 runs to 16 residues. J lost 6 bases, V lost 5 bases, and 12 bases had no gene match. Germline assignment: CDR1 MNHEY and CDR2 SMNVEV (reference sequence).